This T cell receptor beta chain was recorded in a study of beta chain features in type 1 diabetes. The study, taken as a whole, reports: PCR might preferentially amplify shorter templates, equally in patients and controls.

The germline V gene has CDR1 SNHLY and CDR2 FYNNEI. V trimming: 6 bases; J trimming: 5 bases; junction bases outside the gene matches: 4. The CDR3 length is 13 residues. This clone has a handful of counts. Its antigen is not known. As every portion of the isolated RNA was reverse transcribed, the sequencing read expressed TCRB transcripts. Assay: immunoSEQ multiplex PCR; the TCRdb copy retains only in-frame clones and omits some. The sample shows 450,000 to 600,000 clones, about 30% of them seen only once. The rearrangement joins TRBV2 to TRBJ2-5; TRBD1 matches 9 bases. Material for sequencing was naive CD4+ T cells from blood. This receptor was identified in a man aged 18-30 years in good health. The CDR3 loop reads CASRQGAGETQYF. The CDR3 DNA follows: TGTGCCAGCAGACAGGGGGCTGGTGAGACCCAGTACTTC.